The present TCR beta chain was sequenced within a study of beta chain features in type 1 diabetes (dated by TCRdb to the late 2010s). With respect to the entire study: Mean age, gender distribution, total cell number and subset yield did not differ between patients and healthy donors. A total of some 100,000,000 sorted cells were examined across all samples, and the number of cells per subset was strongly correlated with RNA yield. Whereas all 30 or so donors provided naive and central memory subsets, regulatory and stem cell-like memory subsets were isolated from just 8 patients and about 8 healthy donors. In the study, TCRB repertoires of sorted circulating CD4+ T cell subsets from recently diagnosed type 1 diabetes patients were compared with those of matched healthy donors. Overall study results and their limits: Because the HLA sub-analyses included only small numbers of individuals, any influence of HLA type on TCRB rearrangement was left unresolved. In all four CD4+ subsets, TCRB CDR3 length was moderately but significantly shorter in type 1 diabetes patients. The naive, central memory and regulatory TCRB repertoires appeared to resemble one another more closely among patients than among healthy donors. At VDJ recombination sites, type 1 diabetes patients had fewer insertions and more deleted nucleotides, which implies abnormalities in thymic rearrangement. PCR may preferentially amplify shorter templates, but because patient and control samples were amplified and corrected together, any resulting skew would affect both groups equally. Because cDNA was sequenced instead of genomic DNA, activated cells with high expression could be over-represented, although the groups did not differ in activation or CD3 levels.

The entire amount of isolated RNA was reverse transcribed using the High Capacity cDNA Reverse Transcription Kit, so the sequenced TCRB transcripts were expressed ones. Deep immunoSEQ sequencing was performed on naive, central memory and regulatory T cell samples, with an average of roughly 3.5 million total reads per sample. Sorted cells were lysed in RLT buffer, and RNA was extracted using DNase-treated RNeasy Micro or Mini kits according to cell number. Each cell subset was processed separately to prevent cross-contamination, with patient and healthy donor samples processed together. The immunoSEQ multiplex PCR was used to amplify TCRB sequences from cDNA, yielding 87-bp fragments that span the CDR3 region. The amplicons were sequenced using the Illumina HiSeq platform. Concerning the study's data processing: Synthetic template baselines were used to correct PCR bias computationally, reads within Hamming distance 2 were collapsed, and singletons that could not be merged were discarded. Reads were aligned against IMGT so that V, D and J genes, CDR3 length and insertions or deletions at six rearrangement sites could be assigned. Clonotype counts were normalized to sorted cell number within each subset before computing true diversity and Gini coefficients with the tcR R package. The overlap coefficient, calculated on TCRB nucleotide sequences, was used to measure repertoire sharing. As a proxy for the pre-selection repertoire, out-of-frame TCRB sequences from naive cells were analyzed. TCRdb provides this immuneACCESS table in a form limited to in-frame rearrangements. Some clones are lacking; in checked studies, under half of them reflect an unresolved V gene, and why the rest are absent is not known. V and J calls and clone size follow that table, whereas D and trimming were derived from the DNA. In this sample the table shows hundreds of thousands of clones, roughly a sixth of which occur a single time. The leading ten clones occupy about 0.086% of the sample.

From each donor, a single peripheral blood sample of approximately 120 mL on average was drawn into heparinised tubes. A BD FACSAria II was used to sort naive, central memory, regulatory and stem cell-like memory CD4+ T cells with a panel that included CD45RO, CCR7, CD25, CD127, CD95 and CD27. All sorted populations exceeded 95% purity. PBMCs were isolated immediately by Lymphoprep density gradient centrifugation and stained directly without culture. To minimize batch effects, samples were stained and sorted in pairs, one healthy donor with one patient per experiment. This clone was seen a few times. Its antigen remains unidentified. Base-call qualities are not available, and no considerably larger clone is one nucleotide away. Sequencing was done on a sample of naive CD4+ T cells from blood. The cell subset or site label corresponds to: true naive CD4+ T cells. The origin of this receptor is a young man in good health.

The DNA reads TGTGCCAGCAGAGGGGACAGAGCCCTCTTCGGCGAGCAGTACTTC. Its translation is CASRGDRALFGEQYF. The rearrangement combines TRBV6-5 with TRBJ2-7; 7 bases in between match TRBD1. Including the terminal cysteine and phenylalanine, the CDR3 comprises 15 residues. CDR3 DNA only is kept here, 45 bases in frame from base 1. V loses 6 bases at its end and J loses 6 bases; junction bases beyond the gene matches: 14. Based on the germline V gene, the CDR1 and CDR2 sequences are MNHEY and SVGAGI.